Listed below are T cell receptor gamma chains from one sample, sequenced in a study of intestinal T cells in coeliac disease. TCRdb re-called the multiplex PCR reads through CATT. The data contain under 1,500 gamma-chain clones, 44% of them singletons. The sequenced sample was a duodenal biopsy. The receptors derive from a human donor with celiac disease. Each CDR3 is given with its conserved first and last residue. The order of the fields is clone size, CDR3 length, J gene, V gene, CDR3 DNA, CDR3 protein. Part of the rows lack a size; the others show once, few, many or a class for expanded clones.

few,14,TRGJ1/TRGJ2,TRGV2,TGTGCCACCTGGGACGAAAACTATTATTATAAGAAACTCTTT,CATWDENYYYKKLF
NA,17,TRGJP2,TRGV9,TGTGCCTTGTGGGAGGTGCAAAGGGGGCCTAGTGATTGGATCAAGACGTTT,CALWEVQRGPSDWIKTF
NA,12,TRGJ1/TRGJ2,TRGV4,TGTGCCACCTGGGGATGGGCCGGGGGGAAACTCTTT,CATWGWAGGKLF
NA,14,TRGJ1/TRGJ2,TRGV4,TGTGCCACCTGGGATGGGCCAGGGTATTATAAGAAACTCTTT,CATWDGPGYYKKLF
NA,14,TRGJ1/TRGJ2,TRGV10,TGTGCTGCGTGGGATAGGGTTAGGAATATAAGGAAACTCTTT,CAAWDRVRNIRKLF
few,13,TRGJ1/TRGJ2,TRGV3,TGTGCCACCTGGGACAGGCCGCATTATAAGAAACTCTTT,CATWDRPHYKKLF
NA,12,TRGJ1/TRGJ2,TRGV9,TGTGCCTTGTGGGAGTGTTATTATAAGAAACTCTTT,CALWECYYKKLF
NA,10,TRGJ1/TRGJ2,TRGV4,TGTGCACTGGATGGCCGGGGGAAACTCTTT,CALDGRGKLF
few,10,TRGJ1/TRGJ2,TRGV3,TGTGCCACCTGGGACTATAAGAAACTCTTT,CATWDYKKLF
few,11,TRGJ1/TRGJ2,TRGV4,TGTGCCATCTACTCTAGATATAAGAAACTCTTT,CAIYSRYKKLF
large,11,TRGJP2,TRGV10,TGTGCTGCGTGTAGTGATTGGATCAAGACGTTT,CAACSDWIKTF
NA,15,TRGJ1/TRGJ2,TRGV9,TGTGCCTTGTGGGAGGACGGAAGAGAGAGAGAGAAGAAACTCTTT,CALWEDGREREKKLF
NA,14,TRGJ1/TRGJ2,TRGV8,TGTGCCACCTGGGATAAGGACTGGGATTATAAGAAACTCTTT,CATWDKDWDYKKLF
few,15,TRGJ1/TRGJ2,TRGV11,TGTGCCTGCTGGATTAGACTCTCCATTTATTATAAGAAACTCTTT,CACWIRLSIYYKKLF
few,14,TRGJ1/TRGJ2,TRGV3,TGTGCCACCTGGCTATTGAAAGGGTATTATAAGAAACTCTTT,CATWLLKGYYKKLF
NA,14,TRGJ1/TRGJ2,TRGV3,TGTGCCGACCTGGGACAGGGGGGCAATTATAAGAAACTCTTT,CADLGQGGNYKKLF
NA,13,TRGJ1/TRGJ2,TRGV8,TGTGCCACCTGGGATCAGAATTATTATAAGAAACTCTTT,CATWDQNYYKKLF
large,16,TRGJ1/TRGJ2,TRGV10,TGTGCTGCGTGGGATTATATAAGACGGGGAGGGTATAAGAAACTCTTT,CAAWDYIRRGGYKKLF
NA,18,TRGJP2,TRGV2,TGTGCCACCTGGGACGGGCGTTTTAGGATGGTAGTTGATTGGATCAAGACGTTT,CATWDGRFRMVVDWIKTF
once,18,TRGJP2,TRGV2,TGTGCCACCTGGGACGGGCGTTTTAGGATGGTAGTGATTTGGATCAAGACGTTT,CATWDGRFRMVVIWIKTF
NA,15,TRGJP1,TRGV3,TGTGCCACCTGGGACAGGCGAACCACTGGTTGGTTCAAGATATTT,CATWDRRTTGWFKIF
large,14,TRGJP1,TRGV2,TGTGCCACCTGGGACTATACCACTGGTTGGTTCAAGATATTT,CATWDYTTGWFKIF
NA,19,TRGJP2,TRGV8,TGTGCCACCTTGGGACCTTGGCCAATATTGGGCGGTAGCGATTGGATCAAGACGTTT,CATLGPWPILGGSDWIKTF
NA,11,TRGJ1/TRGJ2,TRGV4,TGTGCCACCTGGAGAAAGCATAAGAAACTCTTT,CATWRKHKKLF
NA,14,TRGJ1/TRGJ2,TRGV2,TGTGCCACCTGGGACGACCTGGATTATTATAAGAAACTCTTT,CATWDDLDYYKKLF
NA,14,TRGJ1/TRGJ2,TRGV2,TGTGCCACCTGTACACAAACGGGGGGTTATAAGAAACTCTTT,CATCTQTGGYKKLF
NA,17,TRGJP2,TRGV11,TGTGCCTGCTGGATTAGTGCGGGAGGGAGTAGTGATTGGATCAAGACTTTT,CACWISAGGSSDWIKTF